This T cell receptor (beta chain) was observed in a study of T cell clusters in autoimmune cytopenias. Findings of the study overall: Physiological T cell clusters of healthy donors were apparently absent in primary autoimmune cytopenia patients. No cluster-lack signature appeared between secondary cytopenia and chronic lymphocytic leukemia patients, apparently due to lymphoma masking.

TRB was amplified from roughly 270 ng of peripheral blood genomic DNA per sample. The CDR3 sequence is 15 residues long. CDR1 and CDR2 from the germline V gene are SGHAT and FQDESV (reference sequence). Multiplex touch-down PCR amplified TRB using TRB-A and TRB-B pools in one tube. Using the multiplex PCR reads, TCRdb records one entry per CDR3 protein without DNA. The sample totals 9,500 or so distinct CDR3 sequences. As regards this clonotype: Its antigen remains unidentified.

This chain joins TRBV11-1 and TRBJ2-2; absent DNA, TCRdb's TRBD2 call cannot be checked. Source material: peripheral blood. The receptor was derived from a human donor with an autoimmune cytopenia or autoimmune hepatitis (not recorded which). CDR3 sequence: CASSPGTTNTGELFF.